These 6 T cell receptor beta chains share one sample of origin, sequenced in a study of CD8+ T cells in alopecia areata. RNA extraction was followed by reverse transcription into cDNA, which acted as the sequencing template. Using immunoSEQ multiplex PCR, the repertoire was profiled, and TCRdb retains in-frame clones only, with some absent. Of under 250,000 clones in the sample, roughly three fifths are singletons; the top ten hold 4.5% to 6%. What was sequenced was CD8+ T cells sorted from blood. Source of these receptors: a human donor in good health.

The J gene is TRBJ2-2, the V gene TRBV29-1; possibly TRBD1 for D (6 bases). Trimming cost V 1 base and J 0 bases, with 9 bases left between them. This CDR3 is 15 amino acids long. The germline CDR1 and CDR2 sequences are SQVTM and ANQGSEA. CDR3 DNA sequence: TGCAGCGTTGAAGTCTCAGGGGCGAACACCGGGGAGCTGTTTTTT. It codes for CSVEVSGANTGELFF.

In DNA, the CDR3 is TGCGCCAGCAGTCATGAGAGGGAGGGCTACACCTTC. It translates to CASSHEREGYTF. This sequence joins TRBV23-1 and TRBJ1-2; D not resolved. TRBV23-1 is an ORF for which the function is uncertain. V dropped 3 bases and J dropped 8 bases, with 10 bases sitting between them. This CDR3 spans 12 amino acids.

The J gene is TRBJ2-5, the V gene TRBV18; D unclear. Germline V gene data show CDR1 as KGHSH and CDR2 as LQKENI. V was shortened by 3 bases and J by 5 bases, with 13 bases between the two germline ends. The CDR3 is made up of 14 amino acids. CDR3 coding DNA: TGTGCCAGCTCACCCGCCGATTGGCAGGAGACCCAGTACTTC. Translation: CASSPADWQETQYF.

On this clone: Other DNA sequences in the same sample also yield this CDR3. The chain employs TRBV11-2 and TRBJ2-7; 7 bases fit TRBD1. CDR1 is SGHAT, CDR2 FQNNGV, per germline. The CDR3 extends over 14 amino acids. V shed 1 base and J 3 bases; nucleotides not matched to a gene: 3. The CDR3: CASSLGTGNYEQYF. The CDR3 nucleotides read TGTGCCAGCAGCTTAGGGACAGGTAACTACGAGCAGTACTTC.

The J gene is TRBJ1-2, the V gene TRBV27; 10 bases line up with TRBD1. The CDR3 spans 15 residues. Per germline, CDR1 MNHEY and CDR2 SMNVEV (reference sequence). J lost 8 bases, V lost 3 bases, and 9 bases had no gene match. The CDR3 region has the DNA TGTGCCAGCAGTTTCGGTGGACAGGGGGTGAGCGGCTACACCTTC. Its translation is CASSFGGQGVSGYTF.

This rearrangement joins TRBV11-2 to TRBJ2-7; D is ambiguous. The CDR3 runs 14 residues. Germline V gene sequence: CDR1 SGHAT, CDR2 FQNNGV. The ends were cut back, 1 base at V and 0 bases at J, with 7 bases in the middle. The CDR3 loop reads CASSLGSFSYEQYF. Here the CDR3 DNA reads TGTGCCAGCAGCTTAGGGTCGTTCTCCTACGAGCAGTACTTC.